The following is a T cell receptor (beta chain) sequence with its context. This clonotype occurred a few times. The antigen it recognizes is unknown. No base qualities exist here, and no much larger clone lies one base off it. The data were taken from a study of T cell repertoires in cytomegalovirus infection (dated by TCRdb to about 2019). With respect to the entire study: Peptide stimulations targeted recently identified HLA-C-restricted CMV epitopes, whose presentation resists viral immunomodulation, together with well-studied HLA-B-restricted epitopes. Donor HLA type was relevant to the analysis, because carriage of CMV infection together with the matching HLA type was indicated by public TCR beta signatures.

Broader findings and caveats from the paper: The ex vivo response was dominated by HLA-C-restricted CMV-specific TCR beta clonotypes, which also provided the single most frequent clonotype in two of eight donors. In both this cohort and an independent cohort of some 380 donors, the cumulative frequency of public TCR beta family members distinguished carriers of CMV infection plus the relevant HLA type.

Sequencing relied on an Illumina HiSeq 1500. Clones were called with MiXCR by TCRdb after fastp trimmed the public reads at Q25, and only in-frame beta chains were retained. Rows are combined by CDR3 protein, so each entry shows the most common genes and DNA. This sample lists some 940,000 distinct CDR3 sequences; roughly 30% were detected once. About an eighth of the sample lies in the top ten. The germline V gene encodes CDR1 SEHNR and CDR2 FQNEAQ (reference sequence). From the cysteine up to the phenylalanine, the CDR3 has a length of 17 residues. The read is trimmed to its CDR3 DNA, 51 bases read in frame from base 1. The V and J ends are trimmed by 1 base and 2 bases, leaving 15 bases between them. The treatment or condition label on this specimen signifies: in vitro stimulation with specific CMV peptide epitopes to enrich CMV-specific T cells.

This chain joins TRBV7-9 to TRBJ1-5; a weak D assignment points to TRBD1 (5 bases agree). Sequences were derived from cultured CD8+ T cells from PBMCs, sampled from culture after CMV antigen stimulation. This clonotype was obtained from a human donor in good health (CMV status not recorded). Some clones in this sample may be carry-over from other donors' samples. CDR3 protein: CASSLGGTGVGNQPQHF. In nucleotides, the sequence is TGTGCCAGCAGCTTAGGCGGAACAGGTGTAGGCAATCAGCCCCAGCATTTT.